These 25 T cell receptor beta chains originate from one sample sequenced in a study of blood T cell repertoires in COVID-19. This table comes from immunoSEQ multiplex PCR, and its TCRdb copy is limited to in-frame clones, with some not included. The sample consists of 110,000 or so clones, just over 85% of them appearing once. Sequenced sample: peripheral blood. The receptors here all came from a human donor in a cohort sampled during active COVID-19.

The V call is TRBV21-1, the J call TRBJ2-7; the DNA was not compared with TRBD1, the D call given in the table. TRBV21-1 is labeled a pseudogene. The CDR3 is made up of 14 amino acids. The CDR3 bases are TGTGCCAGCAGCCATAGTAGGGGGCCGTGGTCCATGCACTTC. Protein product: CASSHSRGPWSMHF.

The V and J genes are TRBV19 and TRBJ1-5; D not resolved. Between the trimmed V and J ends, which lost 3 bases and 0 bases, there was a span of 9 bases. CDR1 is LNHDA, CDR2 SQIVND, per germline (reference sequence). CDR3 length equals 15 residues. CDR3 loop: CASSISRYSNQPQHF. CDR3 nucleotide sequence: TGTGCCAGTAGTATCTCCAGATATAGCAATCAGCCCCAGCATTTT.

The V gene is TRBV27, the J gene TRBJ1-6; the D gene is possibly TRBD1 (5 bases). Trimming left V 5 bases short and J 4 bases short, with 12 bases between. This CDR3 contains 15 residues. Looked up from germline, CDR1 is MNHEY and CDR2 is SMNVEV (reference sequence). CDR3 sequence: CASSLDGGYNSPLHF. In nucleotides, the CDR3 is TGTGCCAGCAGTCTGGACGGGGGATATAATTCACCCCTCCACTTT.

This chain joins TRBV7-8 and TRBJ1-2, with TRBD1 as a possible D gene (5 bases). The CDR3 sequence is 13 residues long. Trimming removed 2 bases at V and 4 bases at J, with 8 bases between. Looked up from germline, CDR1 is SGHVS and CDR2 is FQNEAQ. CDR3 protein: CASSLTGAYGYTF. In DNA form, the CDR3 reads TGTGCCAGCAGCTTAACAGGTGCCTATGGCTACACCTTC.

V is TRBV7-3 and J is TRBJ2-1, with TRBD2 identical over 14 bases. The V gene end was trimmed by 2 bases and the J gene end by 6 bases; junction bases not matched to a gene: 3. The CDR3 is 16 residues long. Per the germline V gene, CDR1 is SGHTA and CDR2 is FQGTGA. The CDR3 DNA is TGTGCCAGCAGCTTATTGGGGACTAGCGGGGGCAATGAGCAGTTCTTC. Its protein product is CASSLLGTSGGNEQFF.

The gene calls are TRBV10-1 and TRBJ2-2; possibly TRBD1 for D (6 bases). Deletions cut 5 bases from V and 4 bases from J, with 14 bases between. The CDR3 is made up of 15 amino acids. Germline lookup yields CDR1 WNHNN and CDR2 SYGVQD (reference sequence). DNA of the CDR3: TGCGCCAGCAGTCGTAGCAGGACAGTCACCGGGGAGCTGTTTTTT. Its protein product is CASSRSRTVTGELFF.

V gene TRBV5-1 combines with J gene TRBJ1-5, with D uncertain. The germline V and J ends were trimmed by 2 bases and 1 base, with 10 bases remaining between them. Germline-derived CDR1 and CDR2 are SGHRS and YFSETQ. This CDR3 contains 15 residues. The CDR3 bases are TGCGCCAGCAGCTTACGGGGAGACAGCAATCAGCCCCAGCATTTT. Encoded protein: CASSLRGDSNQPQHF.

The rearrangement links TRBV12-3 or TRBV12-4 to TRBJ1-2, with TRBD1 matching 8 bases. Trimming cost V 7 bases and J 7 bases; bases outside gene matches: 8. This CDR3 is built from 13 residues. The CDR3 DNA sequence: TGTGCCAGCACTCTAGACAGGGGACTTGGCTACACCTTC. Amino acid sequence: CASTLDRGLGYTF.

This chain connects TRBV30 to TRBJ1-2; D remains ambiguous. This CDR3 has 13 amino acids. CDR1 and CDR2 (germline): GTSNPN, SVGIG (reference sequence). V dropped 3 bases and J dropped 2 bases, with 10 bases sitting between them. CDR3 nucleotide sequence: TGTGCCTGGAGCGCCACAGAAAACTATGGCTACACCTTC. This translates into CAWSATENYGYTF.

This clone occurred a few times. The same CDR3 can be traced to other DNA sequences in this sample. The chain couples TRBV6-1 to TRBJ1-5, with TRBD1 identical over 9 bases. V shed 2 bases and J 7 bases; nucleotides not matched to a gene: 3. This CDR3 region has 14 residues. Germline CDR1 and CDR2: MNHNS and SASEGT. The CDR3 DNA sequence: TGTGCCAGCAGTGAAACAGGGGGCAGGCAGCCCCAGCATTTT. Translated, it gives CASSETGGRQPQHF.

The genes are TRBV6-6 and TRBJ1-1, with 7 positions matching TRBD1. The CDR3 spans 14 residues. CDR1 and CDR2 from the germline V gene are MNHNY and SVGAGI (reference sequence). J lost 0 bases, V lost 6 bases, and 4 bases had no gene match. Here the CDR3 DNA reads TGTGCCAGCAGGGCAGGGGGTTTGAACACTGAAGCTTTCTTT. Translation: CASRAGGLNTEAFF.

The V and J genes are TRBV6-6 and TRBJ2-1; D is perhaps TRBD2 (6 bases). Per germline, CDR1 MNHNY and CDR2 SVGAGI (reference sequence). The CDR3 sequence is 14 residues long. The V and J ends lost 5 bases and 7 bases respectively, with 15 bases between them. The CDR3 region is CASSRDWAWNEQFF. For the CDR3, the DNA is TGTGCCAGCAGTCGGGACTGGGCCTGGAATGAGCAGTTCTTC.

J is TRBJ2-5 and V is TRBV5-1, with a weak D call TRBD1 (6 bases). Trimming stripped 5 bases from V and 2 bases from J, with 7 bases between. The CDR3 consists of 12 residues. The germline V gene has CDR1 SGHRS and CDR2 YFSETQ. In DNA form, the CDR3 reads TGCGCCAGCAGTCAGGGGCAAGAGACCCAGTACTTC. Translated, it gives CASSQGQETQYF.

The chain employs TRBV28 and TRBJ1-2, with 10 positions matching TRBD1. There are 17 residues in the CDR3. In germline, CDR1 is MDHEN, CDR2 SYDVKM. V dropped 5 bases and J dropped 8; count of bases not matched to a gene: 17. The CDR3 nucleotides are TGTGCCAGCAGTCTGCGGGACAGGGGACTTCAATGGGGCGGCTACACCTTC. Translation: CASSLRDRGLQWGGYTF.

This sequence joins TRBV7-9 and TRBJ2-7; no clear D gene. The V and J ends lost 2 bases and 1 base respectively, with 6 bases between them. The length of the CDR3 is 13 residues. The germline V gene has CDR1 SEHNR and CDR2 FQNEAQ (reference sequence). DNA for the CDR3: TGTGCCAGCAGCTTAATTGAGTCCTACGAGCAGTACTTC. Translating it yields CASSLIESYEQYF.

The rearrangement joins TRBV27 to TRBJ2-3; 11 nucleotides line up with TRBD2. Trimming cost V 4 bases and J 6 bases; bases outside gene matches: 9. Germline V gene data show CDR1 as MNHEY and CDR2 as SMNVEV (reference sequence). The CDR3 contains 16 residues. CDR3 amino acids: CASSSATSGGVDTQYF. The CDR3 bases are TGTGCCAGCAGTTCAGCCACTAGCGGGGGTGTGGATACGCAGTATTTT.

The V call is TRBV19, the J call TRBJ2-1; 10 bases match TRBD2. The germline V gene encodes CDR1 LNHDA and CDR2 SQIVND (reference sequence). The V and J ends lost 5 bases and 7 bases, in that order; junction bases with no gene match: 14. This CDR3 has 17 amino acids. For the CDR3, the DNA is TGTGCCAGTAGTCTTTACGCTAGCGGGAGAGTAGTAAATGAGCAGTTCTTC. It yields the protein CASSLYASGRVVNEQFF.

The chain joins TRBV6-2 or TRBV6-3 to TRBJ2-3, with 10 bases lining up with TRBD1. The CDR3 sequence is 13 residues long. Trimming cost V 5 bases and J 5 bases; bases outside gene matches: 1. The V gene's germline CDR1 is MNHEY and CDR2 SVGEGT. The CDR3 is CASSRTGGDTQYF. The CDR3 DNA sequence: TGTGCCAGCAGTCGGACAGGGGGAGATACGCAGTATTTT.

This chain joins TRBV18 and TRBJ1-6; D remains ambiguous. With 3 bases removed from V and 2 bases from J, the gap between germline ends came to 8 bases. The germline V gene has CDR1 KGHSH and CDR2 LQKENI. The CDR3 contains 15 residues. The CDR3 protein is CASSPERPYNSPLHF. The CDR3 region has the DNA TGTGCCAGCTCACCGGAGAGACCCTATAATTCACCCCTCCACTTT.

This chain connects TRBV27 to TRBJ1-2; 8 bases are shared with TRBD1. After removal of 5 bases from V and 1 base from J, the junction contained 3 bases not matched to a gene. Germline V CDR1 and CDR2: MNHEY, SMNVEV (reference sequence). The CDR3 covers 14 residues. The CDR3 sequence: CASSPGGFNYGYTF. The CDR3 DNA reads as TGTGCCAGCAGTCCAGGGGGCTTTAACTATGGCTACACCTTC.

The CDR3: CASKGRGHADYGYTF. The CDR3 DNA sequence: TGTGCCAGTAAGGGCAGGGGGCATGCAGACTATGGCTACACCTTC. The J gene is TRBJ1-2, the V gene TRBV19, with TRBD1 matching over 8 bases. The V segment lost 7 bases and the J segment 3 bases; nucleotides outside the gene matches: 10. The V gene's germline CDR1 is LNHDA and CDR2 SQIVND (reference sequence). The CDR3 runs 15 residues. The full variable domain, completed using reference TRBV19 and TRBJ1-2, is DGGITQSPKYLFRKEGQNVTLSCEQNLNHDAMYWYRQDPGQGLRLIYYSQIVNDFQKGDIAEGYSVSREKKESFPLTVTSAQKNPTAFYLCASKGRGHADYGYTFGSGTRLTVV.

The CDR3 loop reads CAWSVRGQGLQFF. The DNA for the CDR3 is TGTGCCTGGAGTGTACGGGGACAGGGGTTGCAGTTCTTC. The gene calls are TRBV30 and TRBJ2-1; 10 bases agree with TRBD1. V was pared by 0 bases and J by 12 bases, with 5 bases of the junction left unmatched. The germline V gene encodes CDR1 GTSNPN and CDR2 SVGIG (reference sequence). The CDR3 contains 13 residues.

This clone has a single count. The gene calls are TRBV28 and TRBJ2-7; D is undetermined. V lost 3 bases and J lost 0, with 9 bases in between. The CDR3 spans 14 residues. CDR1 MDHEN and CDR2 SYDVKM come from the germline V gene. Here the CDR3 reads CASSFYISSYEQYF. The CDR3 nucleotides are TGTGCCAGCAGTTTTTACATCTCCTCCTACGAGCAGTACTTC. Looking up the rest from reference TRBV28 and TRBJ2-7 gives the full variable domain: DVKVTQSSRYLVKRTGEKVFLECVQDMDHENMFWYRQDPGLGLRLIYFSYDVKMKEKGDIPEGYSVSREKKERFSLILESASTNQTSMYLCASSFYISSYEQYFGPGTRLTVT.

This chain joins TRBV10-3 and TRBJ1-5; no clear D. V was shortened by 3 bases and J by 2 bases, with 11 bases between the two germline ends. CDR3 length: 15 amino acids. Looked up from germline, CDR1 is ENHRY and CDR2 is SYGVKD. The CDR3 DNA reads TGTGCCATCAGTGATCACGGCGGGGGCAATCAGCCCCAGCATTTT. Translated, it gives CAISDHGGGNQPQHF.

This sequence joins TRBV11-2 and TRBJ2-5; TRBD2 is a possible D gene (6 bases). This CDR3 contains 13 residues. Germline CDR1 is SGHAT and CDR2 is FQNNGV. V lost 2 bases to trimming and J lost 5 bases, with 9 bases between them. The CDR3: CASSLNGGETQYF. The CDR3 nucleotides read TGTGCCAGCAGCTTAAACGGGGGTGAGACCCAGTACTTC.